What follows are 21 T cell receptor beta chains derived from one specimen sequenced in a study of T cell responses to AZD1222 COVID-19 vaccine. Libraries were prepared by immunoSEQ multiplex PCR; TCRdb keeps only in-frame clonotypes and omits some of them. Among around 120,000 clones listed, about 93% were seen once. Sequences were derived from peripheral blood, sampled 28 days after the second AZD1222 dose. The receptors stem from an adult who received the AZD1222 COVID-19 vaccine.

This chain uses TRBV7-2 with TRBJ1-1; D might be TRBD1 (5 bases). V lost 2 bases to trimming and J lost 4 bases, with 11 bases between them. Germline assignment: CDR1 SGHTA and CDR2 FQGNSA. The CDR3 is 14 residues long. The CDR3 nucleotides are TGTGCCAGCAGCTTAAAATGGGGGGGCACTGAAGCTTTCTTT. Amino acids: CASSLKWGGTEAFF.

This chain links TRBV6-6 with TRBJ1-2; D perhaps matches TRBD1 (6 bases). V lost 2 bases, J lost 7 bases, and 11 bases lay in between. The CDR3 has 13 amino acids. Germline lookup yields CDR1 MNHNY and CDR2 SVGAGI (reference sequence). The CDR3 here is CASSYAGEAGYTF. CDR3 bases: TGTGCCAGCAGTTACGCAGGGGAGGCTGGCTACACCTTC.

V is TRBV6-4 and J is TRBJ2-7; D possibly corresponds to TRBD1 (5 bases). The CDR3 runs 13 residues. Looked up from germline, CDR1 is MRHNA and CDR2 is SNTAGT. The V and J ends lost 2 bases and 7 bases respectively, with 12 bases between them. The CDR3 region has the DNA TGTGCCAGCAGTGACCCATTACAGGCGGAGCAGTACTTC. Its translation is CASSDPLQAEQYF.

The V call is TRBV13, the J call TRBJ2-5; 10 nucleotides align to TRBD2. Germline V lookup: CDR1 PRHDT, CDR2 FYEKMQ (reference sequence). The CDR3 runs 19 residues. V lost 3 bases to trimming and J lost 5 bases; unmatched junction nucleotides: 18. Here the CDR3 reads CASSFEKMTRLAGQETQYF. CDR3 in DNA: TGTGCCAGCAGCTTCGAAAAAATGACTAGACTAGCGGGTCAGGAGACCCAGTACTTC.

The J gene is TRBJ2-1, the V gene TRBV12-3 or TRBV12-4; perhaps TRBD1 as D (5 bases). CDR3 length equals 12 residues. Deletions cut 4 bases from V and 8 bases from J, with 9 bases between. The CDR3 sequence: CASSSQGDEQFF. The CDR3 region has the DNA TGTGCCAGCAGTTCCCAGGGTGATGAGCAGTTCTTC.

The genes are TRBV18 and TRBJ2-3, with D uncertain. The CDR3 consists of 15 residues. CDR1 and CDR2 (germline): KGHSH, LQKENI. Between the trimmed V and J ends, which lost 2 bases and 2 bases, there was a span of 11 bases. For the CDR3, the DNA is TGTGCCAGCTCACCAGAGGCACGTGACACAGATACGCAGTATTTT. Protein product: CASSPEARDTDTQYF.

This sequence joins TRBV20-1 and TRBJ2-2; D gene uncertain. Trimming shortened V by 4 bases and J by 3 bases, and 6 bases separated the two germline ends. Germline loops: CDR1 DFQATT, CDR2 SNEGSKA (reference sequence). This CDR3 contains 12 residues. CDR3: CSAIDYTGELFF. CDR3 bases: TGCAGTGCTATTGACTACACCGGGGAGCTGTTTTTT.

This clone was found a few times. The chain has TRBV5-1 and TRBJ2-1, with D possibly being TRBD1 (6 bases). Germline V gene data show CDR1 as SGHRS and CDR2 as YFSETQ. The V end was cut by 5 bases, the J end by 7 bases, with 19 bases between. The CDR3 consists of 15 residues. The CDR3 DNA follows: TGCGCCAGCAGTCTGGATGTGGGGGCTTGGAATGAGCAGTTCTTC. Protein product: CASSLDVGAWNEQFF.

This chain uses TRBV24-1 with TRBJ1-5, with 7 bases identical to TRBD1. Germline CDR1 KGHDR, CDR2 SFDVKD. The CDR3 has 19 residues. Trimming cost V 0 bases and J 0 bases; bases outside gene matches: 10. CDR3 DNA: TGTGCCACCAGTGATTTGAGAGACAGGGAGGTGGGTAGCAATCAGCCCCAGCATTTT. It specifies CATSDLRDREVGSNQPQHF.

The chain uses TRBV9 and TRBJ1-2, with 11 bases that match TRBD1. This CDR3 has 15 residues. In germline, CDR1 is SGDLS, CDR2 YYNGEE. V shed 4 bases and J 8 bases; nucleotides not matched to a gene: 10. The CDR3 DNA reads as TGTGCCAGCAGCTCTCAAGGACAGGGGGCAGTAGGCTACACCTTC. It yields the protein CASSSQGQGAVGYTF.

The chain recombines TRBV6-2 or TRBV6-3 with TRBJ1-1; D may be TRBD1 (6 bases). Trimming stripped 5 bases from V and 0 bases from J, with 10 bases between. The length of the CDR3 is 14 residues. Germline V gene sequence: CDR1 MNHEY, CDR2 SVGEGT. DNA of the CDR3: TGTGCCAGCAGTCGACAGGCTATGAACACTGAAGCTTTCTTT. Translation gives CASSRQAMNTEAFF.

This sequence joins TRBV21-1 and TRBJ1-2. TRBV21-1 is annotated as a pseudogene. The CDR3 is 15 amino acids. CDR3 region: CASSKAREGDYGYTF. The CDR3 bases are TGTGCCAGCAGCAAAGCGCGGGAGGGGGACTATGGCTACACCTTC.

Concerning this clone: At the DNA level, this CDR3 is encoded by other sequences in the same sample as well. The chain couples TRBV5-1 to TRBJ1-1; D uncertain. This CDR3 spans 14 amino acids. V shed 1 base and J shed 2 bases, with 9 bases lying between them. Germline assignment: CDR1 SGHRS and CDR2 YFSETQ. The CDR3: CASSLSGLNTEAFF. CDR3 DNA: TGCGCCAGCAGCTTGAGTGGACTTAACACTGAAGCTTTCTTT. Supplemented by reference TRBV5-1 and TRBJ1-1, the full variable domain reads KAGVTQTPRYLIKTRGQQVTLSCSPISGHRSVSWYQQTPGQGLQFLFEYFSETQRNKGNFPGRFSGRQFSNSRSEMNVSTLELGDSALYLCASSLSGLNTEAFFGQGTRLTVV.

This chain joins TRBV5-5 and TRBJ2-3; D tentatively reads TRBD1 or TRBD2 (5 bases each). CDR3 size: 17 residues. CDR1 SGHKS and CDR2 YYEKEE come from the germline V gene (reference sequence). Trimming stripped 4 bases from V and 0 bases from J, with 18 bases between. CDR3 DNA sequence: TGTGCCAGCAGCAGGGAACCGGGACGGGGAAGCACAGATACGCAGTATTTT. Its translation: CASSREPGRGSTDTQYF.

The rearrangement joins TRBV11-3 to TRBJ1-6; a possible D gene is TRBD1 (5 bases). Trimming left V 3 bases short and J 0 bases short, with 9 bases between. This CDR3 has 16 residues. Germline V gene lookup returns CDR1 SGHNT and CDR2 YENEEA. CDR3 DNA sequence: TGTGCCAGCAGCTTTTGGGGGAGCTCCTATAATTCACCCCTCCACTTT. Translation: CASSFWGSSYNSPLHF.

The gene calls are TRBV6-1 and TRBJ2-7; tentative D call: TRBD2 (5 bases). The CDR3 runs 15 residues. V dropped 1 base and J dropped 5 bases, with 15 bases sitting between them. Germline V gives CDR1 MNHNS, CDR2 SASEGT. For the CDR3, the DNA is TGTGCCAGCAGTGAAGAGATCGACCCCGGGGACGAGCAGTACTTC. Amino acid sequence: CASSEEIDPGDEQYF.

V usage is TRBV18 and J usage is TRBJ1-2; 7 bases are a match to TRBD1. The CDR3 consists of 13 residues. V shed 2 bases, J shed 7 bases, and the junction held 4 bases outside the gene matches. The germline gives CDR1 KGHSH, CDR2 LQKENI. The CDR3, as DNA: TGTGCCAGCTCACCAGGATCAGGGGGTGGCTACACCTTC. This sequence encodes CASSPGSGGGYTF.

This clone has only a few counts. This rearrangement joins TRBV10-1 to TRBJ2-7, with TRBD1 identical over 8 bases. V gave up 6 bases and J gave up 3 bases; unmatched junction bases: 10. Germline CDR1 WNHNN, CDR2 SYGVQD (reference sequence). The CDR3 loop spans 15 amino acids. The CDR3 protein is CASRPRRGHVYEQYF. The CDR3 DNA is TGCGCCAGCAGGCCCCGCAGGGGGCATGTCTACGAGCAGTACTTC.

This clone was observed a single time. The J gene is TRBJ2-2, the V gene TRBV4-2; D not certain. The CDR3 spans 13 residues. The V and J ends lost 0 bases and 8 bases respectively, with 7 bases between them. Germline values: CDR1 LGHNA, CDR2 YNFKEQ. This chain's CDR3 is CASSQEIGGELFF. Written as DNA, the CDR3 is TGTGCCAGCAGCCAAGAAATTGGGGGGGAGCTGTTTTTT.

The chain employs TRBV11-2 and TRBJ2-7; TRBD2 matches at 10 bases. The CDR3 is 15 amino acids. Germline V gene sequence: CDR1 SGHAT, CDR2 FQNNGV. The V and J ends lost 1 base and 3 bases, in that order; junction bases with no gene match: 3. CDR3 bases: TGTGCCAGCAGCTTAGGGCTAGCGGGGGACTACGAGCAGTACTTC. Translation gives CASSLGLAGDYEQYF.

This chain links TRBV11-3 with TRBJ2-2; a possible D gene is TRBD2 (6 bases). The CDR3 is 16 residues long. The V end lost 4 bases, the J end lost 4 bases, and 16 bases lay between the germline ends. In germline, CDR1 is SGHNT, CDR2 YENEEA. CDR3 protein: CASSSKGGVGTGELFF. For the CDR3, the DNA is TGTGCCAGCAGCTCAAAAGGCGGGGTAGGCACCGGGGAGCTGTTTTTT.